What follows describes a single T cell receptor beta chain. One end of the junction varies from germline; a read error may be responsible. Generated by immunoSEQ multiplex PCR, the TCRdb table keeps only in-frame clones and is missing some. The data contain 150,000 to 200,000 clones, approximately 91% of them seen just once; the ten biggest clones take up approximately 5%. The record originates from a study of blood T cell repertoires in COVID-19. About the research overall: The United States, Italy and Spain provided the acute and convalescent COVID-19 samples.

This CDR3 spans 13 amino acids. Per the germline V gene, CDR1 is MGHRA and CDR2 is YSYEKL. This receptor was identified in a young man with COVID-19, enrolled during active disease. The source material was peripheral blood. The chain couples TRBV4-1 to TRBJ1-4, with D unresolved. The CDR3 reads CASSQDREEKLLF. CDR3 coding DNA: TGCGCCAGCAGCCAAGATCGCGAGGAAAAACTGCTTTTT.